This T cell receptor beta chain was documented in a study of blood T cells in healthy people across ages. The authors ran a second PCR of 7 to 11 cycles using a sample-barcoded 5' primer and a J-beta primer mix. No fewer than 3 million CDR3-containing paired-end reads came from each sample. TCRdb used MiXCR to reprocess the 5' RACE reads, holding one entry per CDR3 protein. This table has approximately 690,000 distinct CDR3 sequences, roughly 43% appearing once. This clonotype has only a few counts. Its antigen is still unknown. Roughly 9.8 milliliters of peripheral blood were drawn from each donor. CDR1 is SGHVS and CDR2 is FNYEAQ in the germline V gene. The CDR3 runs 14 residues. Trimming took off 7 bases at V and 5 bases at J, with 17 bases between the two ends. Study-level findings and limits: Higher diversity and more naive CD4+ cells were features of long-lived donors, compared to aged donors. The study found TCR beta diversity correlated strongly with naive T cell percentage.

This clonotype was sampled from an elderly man in good health. Sequenced: blood. The rearrangement links TRBV7-6 to TRBJ2-5; D might be TRBD1 or TRBD2, each matching 5 bases. CDR3 region: CASKLRSREETQYF. The DNA for the CDR3 is TGTGCCAGCAAGCTTAGGTCCAGGGAGGAGACCCAGTACTTC.